This TCR beta chain came from a study of control samples from healthy donors and cancer patients. The method was immunoSEQ multiplex PCR; TCRdb's version includes in-frame clones alone and lacks a portion of them. The sample consists of about 160,000 clones, just under 95% of them appearing once. Germline V gene data show CDR1 as MRHNA and CDR2 as SNTAGT. The CDR3 is 15 amino acids. The V end lost 6 bases, the J end lost 0 bases, and 12 bases lay between the germline ends. The specimen sequenced was blood. This TCR derives from a woman aged 55 to 70 in good health. The J gene is TRBJ1-3, the V gene TRBV6-4, with D possibly TRBD1 on 6 matching bases. The CDR3, as DNA: TGTGCCAGCAGGGCCGACAGGTCCTCTGGAAACACCATATATTTT. Translating it yields CASRADRSSGNTIYF.